This T cell receptor beta chain derives from a study of blood T cell repertoires in COVID-19. Study at large: Italy, Spain and the United States were the sources of the convalescent and acute COVID-19 samples. In each case, the material was cDNA or gDNA derived from T cells, B-cell-depleted T cells, or PBMCs.

Methods used by the authors: Nucleated cell number was recorded as an estimate derived from reference gene primer amplification. TCRdb keeps only in-frame clones here, not all; method: immunoSEQ multiplex PCR. The DNA was the basis for D and trimming; V, J and clone size are from that table. The data show 150,000 to 200,000 clones, roughly 90% seen once. This CDR3 contains 13 residues. V was clipped by 5 bases and J by 6 bases; unmatched bases: 6. The germline CDR1 and CDR2 sequences are SGHTA and FQGNSA. The chain recombines TRBV7-2 with TRBJ1-2, with 7 bases aligning to TRBD1. The TCR comes from a man aged 45 to 65 with acute or convalescent COVID-19. The sample was peripheral blood. The CDR3 is CASSPGQEHGYTF. The CDR3 nucleotides are TGTGCCAGCAGCCCCGGACAGGAACATGGCTACACCTTC. The entire variable domain, with the rest obtained from reference TRBV7-2 and TRBJ1-2, is as follows: GAGVSQSPSNKVTEKGKDVELRCDPISGHTALYWYRQSLGQGLEFLIYFQGNSAPDKSGLPSDRFSAERTGGSVSTLTIQRTQQEDSAVYLCASSPGQEHGYTFGSGTRLTVV.